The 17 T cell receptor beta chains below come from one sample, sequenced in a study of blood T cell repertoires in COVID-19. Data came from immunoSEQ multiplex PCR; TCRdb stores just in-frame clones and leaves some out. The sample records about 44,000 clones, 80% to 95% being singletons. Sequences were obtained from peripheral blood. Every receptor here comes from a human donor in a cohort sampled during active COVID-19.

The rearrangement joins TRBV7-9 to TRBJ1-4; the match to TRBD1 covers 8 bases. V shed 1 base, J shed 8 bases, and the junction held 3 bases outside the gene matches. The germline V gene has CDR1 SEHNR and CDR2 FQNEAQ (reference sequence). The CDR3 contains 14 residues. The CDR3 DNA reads TGTGCCAGCAGCTTAGGACAGGGGCACGAAAAACTGTTTTTT. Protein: CASSLGQGHEKLFF.

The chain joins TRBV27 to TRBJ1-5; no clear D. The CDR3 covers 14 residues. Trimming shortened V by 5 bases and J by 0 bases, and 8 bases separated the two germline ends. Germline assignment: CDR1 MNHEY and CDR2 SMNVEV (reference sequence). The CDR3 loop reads CASSRGYSNQPQHF. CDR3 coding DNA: TGTGCCAGCAGTCGGGGTTATAGCAATCAGCCCCAGCATTTT.

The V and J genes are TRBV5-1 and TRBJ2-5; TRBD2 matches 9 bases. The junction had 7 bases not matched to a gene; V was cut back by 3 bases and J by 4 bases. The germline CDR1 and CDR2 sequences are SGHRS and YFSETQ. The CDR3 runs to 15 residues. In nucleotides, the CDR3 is TGCGCCAGCAGCTACGGACTAGCGACCGGAGAGACCCAGTACTTC. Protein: CASSYGLATGETQYF.

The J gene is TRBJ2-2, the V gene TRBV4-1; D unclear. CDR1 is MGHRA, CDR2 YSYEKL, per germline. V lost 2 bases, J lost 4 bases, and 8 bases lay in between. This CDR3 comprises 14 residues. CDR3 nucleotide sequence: TGCGCCAGCAGCCAACCCTTAATCACCGGGGAGCTGTTTTTT. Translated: CASSQPLITGELFF.

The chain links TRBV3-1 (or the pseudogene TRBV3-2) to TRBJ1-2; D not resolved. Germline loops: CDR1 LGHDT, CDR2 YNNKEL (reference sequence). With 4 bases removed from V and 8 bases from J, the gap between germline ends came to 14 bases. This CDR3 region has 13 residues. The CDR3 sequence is CASSRAGSEGYTF. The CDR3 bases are TGTGCCAGCAGCCGTGCCGGGAGTGAGGGCTACACCTTC.

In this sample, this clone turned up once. The CDR3 is CSVSSRSGANVLTF. In nucleotides, the CDR3 is TGCAGCGTTAGTAGTCGCTCTGGGGCCAACGTCCTGACTTTC. This rearrangement joins TRBV29-1 to TRBJ2-6; no clear D. The V and J ends lost 5 bases and 0 bases respectively, with 8 bases between them. CDR3 length: 14 amino acids. Germline V gene data show CDR1 as SQVTM and CDR2 as ANQGSEA.

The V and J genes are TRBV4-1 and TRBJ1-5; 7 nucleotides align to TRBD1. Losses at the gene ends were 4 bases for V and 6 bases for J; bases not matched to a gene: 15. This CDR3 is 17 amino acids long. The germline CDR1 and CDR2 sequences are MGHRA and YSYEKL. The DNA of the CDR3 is TGCGCCAGCAGCCTCCGGGACAGTCGTTCCCCTGGTCAGCCCCAGCATTTT. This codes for CASSLRDSRSPGQPQHF.

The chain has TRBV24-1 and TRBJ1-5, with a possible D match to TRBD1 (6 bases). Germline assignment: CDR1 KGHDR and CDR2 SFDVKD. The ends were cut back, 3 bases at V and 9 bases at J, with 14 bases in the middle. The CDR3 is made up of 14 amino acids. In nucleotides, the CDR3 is TGTGCCACCAGTGATCCGAGGGGGGGATCGCCCCAGCATTTT. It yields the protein CATSDPRGGSPQHF.

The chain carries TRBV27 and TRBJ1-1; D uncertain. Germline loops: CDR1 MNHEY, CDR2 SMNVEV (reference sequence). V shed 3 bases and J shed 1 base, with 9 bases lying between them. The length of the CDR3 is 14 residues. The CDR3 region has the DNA TGTGCCAGCAGTTTGGAGGGCCCGAACACTGAAGCTTTCTTT. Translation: CASSLEGPNTEAFF.

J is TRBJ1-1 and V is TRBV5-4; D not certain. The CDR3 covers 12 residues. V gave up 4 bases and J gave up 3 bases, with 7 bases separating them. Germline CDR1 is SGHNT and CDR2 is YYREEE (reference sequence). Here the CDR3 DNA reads TGTGCCAGCAGCCGACACGACACTGAAGCTTTCTTT. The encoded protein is CASSRHDTEAFF.

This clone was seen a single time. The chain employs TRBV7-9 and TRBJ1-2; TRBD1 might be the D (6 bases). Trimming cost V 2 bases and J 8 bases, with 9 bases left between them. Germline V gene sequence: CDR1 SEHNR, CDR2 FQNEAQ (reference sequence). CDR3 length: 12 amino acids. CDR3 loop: CASSLLQGGYTF. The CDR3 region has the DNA TGTGCCAGCAGCTTATTACAGGGAGGCTACACCTTC.

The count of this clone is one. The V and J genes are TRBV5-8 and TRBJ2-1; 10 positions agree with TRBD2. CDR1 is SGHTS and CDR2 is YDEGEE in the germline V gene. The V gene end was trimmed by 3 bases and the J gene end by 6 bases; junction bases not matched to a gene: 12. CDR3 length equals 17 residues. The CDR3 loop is CASSSQRGGSDFNEQFF. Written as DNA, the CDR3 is TGTGCCAGCAGCTCACAGCGGGGGGGTAGTGATTTCAATGAGCAGTTCTTC.

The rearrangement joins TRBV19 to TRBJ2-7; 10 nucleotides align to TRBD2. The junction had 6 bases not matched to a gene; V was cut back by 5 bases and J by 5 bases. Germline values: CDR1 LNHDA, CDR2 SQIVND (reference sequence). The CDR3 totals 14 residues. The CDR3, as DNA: TGTGCCAGTAGTTCGGGACTAGCGACCCACGAGCAGTACTTC. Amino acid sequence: CASSSGLATHEQYF.

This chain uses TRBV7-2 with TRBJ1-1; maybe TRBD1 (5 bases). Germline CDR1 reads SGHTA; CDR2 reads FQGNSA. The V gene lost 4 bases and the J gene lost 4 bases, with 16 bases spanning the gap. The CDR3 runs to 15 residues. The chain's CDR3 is CASSWAGTRRTEAFF. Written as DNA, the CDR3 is TGTGCCAGCAGCTGGGCGGGGACTAGGCGCACTGAAGCTTTCTTT.

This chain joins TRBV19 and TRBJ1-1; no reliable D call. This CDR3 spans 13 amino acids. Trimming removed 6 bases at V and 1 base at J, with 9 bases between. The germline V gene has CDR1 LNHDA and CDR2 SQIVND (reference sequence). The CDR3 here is CASSLTGNTEAFF. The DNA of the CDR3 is TGTGCCAGTAGCCTAACCGGGAACACTGAAGCTTTCTTT.

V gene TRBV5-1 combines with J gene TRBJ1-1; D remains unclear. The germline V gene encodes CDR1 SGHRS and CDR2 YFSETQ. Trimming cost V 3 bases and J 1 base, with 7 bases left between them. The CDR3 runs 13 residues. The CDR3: CASSSGRNTEAFF. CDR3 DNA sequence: TGCGCCAGCAGCTCGGGGAGGAACACTGAAGCTTTCTTT.

CDR3 sequence reads: CASSAGQVADTQYF. CDR3 coding DNA: TGCGCCAGCAGTGCGGGACAGGTCGCAGATACGCAGTATTTT. The rearrangement joins TRBV5-1 to TRBJ2-3, with 8 positions matching TRBD1. The CDR3 length is 14 residues. Unmatched junction bases numbered 6, after V lost 5 bases and J lost 4 bases. The V gene's germline CDR1 is SGHRS and CDR2 YFSETQ.